This T cell receptor beta chain emerged from a study of T cell repertoires in cytomegalovirus infection. TCRdb processed the reads anew with MiXCR; each CDR3 protein has one entry. Among 250,000 or so distinct CDR3 sequences listed, about a sixth were seen once. Germline V gene data show CDR1 as SEHNR and CDR2 as FQNEAQ (reference sequence). This CDR3 has 15 residues. With 5 bases removed from V and 4 bases from J, the gap between germline ends came to 16 bases. This clonotype came up many times. Sequencing input: CD8+ T cells from PBMCs. This chain joins TRBV7-9 and TRBJ2-3; TRBD2 might be the D (5 bases). This TCR came from a human donor in good health (CMV status not recorded). Some clones in this sample may be carry-over from other donors' samples. The CDR3 loop reads CASSPAPRRADTQYF. CDR3 DNA sequence: TGTGCCAGCAGCCCGGCCCCCAGGCGGGCAGATACGCAGTATTTT.